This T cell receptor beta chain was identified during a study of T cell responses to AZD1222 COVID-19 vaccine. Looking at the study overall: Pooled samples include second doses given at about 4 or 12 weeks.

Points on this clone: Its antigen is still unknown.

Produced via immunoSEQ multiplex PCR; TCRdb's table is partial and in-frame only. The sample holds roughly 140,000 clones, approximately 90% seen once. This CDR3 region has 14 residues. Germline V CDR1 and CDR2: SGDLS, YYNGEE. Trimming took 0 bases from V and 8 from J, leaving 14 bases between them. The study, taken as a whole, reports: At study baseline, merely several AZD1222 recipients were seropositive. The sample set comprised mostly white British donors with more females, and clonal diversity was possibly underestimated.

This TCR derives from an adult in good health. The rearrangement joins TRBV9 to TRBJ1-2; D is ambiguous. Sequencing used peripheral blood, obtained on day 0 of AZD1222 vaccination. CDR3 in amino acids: CASSVASGSKGYTF. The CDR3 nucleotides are TGTGCCAGCAGCGTAGCTAGCGGCAGTAAGGGCTACACCTTC.